These 18 T cell receptor beta chains came from one sample sequenced in a study of cytotoxic CD8 clonotypes in ibrutinib-treated CLL. Produced via immunoSEQ multiplex PCR; TCRdb's table is partial and in-frame only. Here the sample spans just under 70,000 clones, approximately 71% being singletons. Sequences were derived from PBMCs, sampled after 12 months of ibrutinib treatment. These receptors were obtained from a human donor with chronic lymphocytic leukemia.

The chain couples TRBV30 to TRBJ2-7; the match to TRBD1 covers 9 bases. V gave up 0 bases and J gave up 3 bases; unmatched junction bases: 15. This CDR3 is built from 18 residues. From germline, CDR1 is GTSNPN and CDR2 SVGIG (reference sequence). The CDR3 region has the DNA TGTGCCTGGAGTGTAAAGGCGGTTCGGACAGGGGACCTCTACGAGCAGTACTTC. It specifies CAWSVKAVRTGDLYEQYF.

This clone was detected only a few times. This sequence joins TRBV2 and TRBJ1-4; 11 bases are a match to TRBD1. Germline values: CDR1 SNHLY, CDR2 FYNNEI. J lost 7 bases, V lost 8 bases, and 6 bases had no gene match. This CDR3 has 14 residues. The CDR3 nucleotides are TGTGCCAGCTCTGGTGGGACAGGGGGTGAAAAACTGTTTTTT. Encoded protein: CASSGGTGGEKLFF.

The V gene is TRBV19, the J gene TRBJ1-5; the D is unclear. V lost 7 bases and J 0 bases, leaving 16 bases between the germline ends. This CDR3 spans 16 amino acids. CDR1 is LNHDA and CDR2 is SQIVND in the germline V gene (reference sequence). The CDR3 protein is CASNPGRGYSNQPQHF. The CDR3 coding sequence is TGTGCCAGTAACCCAGGCCGCGGCTATAGCAATCAGCCCCAGCATTTT.

The CDR3 loop reads CAISEGLAGGIRQFF. Written as DNA, the CDR3 is TGTGCCATCAGTGAAGGGCTAGCGGGGGGTATAAGGCAGTTCTTC. The chain couples TRBV10-3 to TRBJ2-1; 11 nucleotides align to TRBD2. The CDR3 consists of 15 residues. J gave up 12 bases and V 3 bases, and 10 bases lay outside the gene matches. CDR1 and CDR2 (germline): ENHRY, SYGVKD.

The CDR3 DNA follows: TGTGCCAGTAGTAAGACAGGGGACTATGGCTACACCTTC. It translates to CASSKTGDYGYTF. V gene TRBV19 combines with J gene TRBJ1-2; 8 bases align to TRBD1. The length of the CDR3 is 13 residues. CDR1 LNHDA and CDR2 SQIVND come from the germline V gene (reference sequence). V lost 4 bases and J lost 3; bases outside the gene matches: 1. Full variable domain (remainder filled in from reference TRBV19 and TRBJ1-2): DGGITQSPKYLFRKEGQNVTLSCEQNLNHDAMYWYRQDPGQGLRLIYYSQIVNDFQKGDIAEGYSVSREKKESFPLTVTSAQKNPTAFYLCASSKTGDYGYTFGSGTRLTVV.

The gene calls are TRBV12-5 and TRBJ2-6; the D gene could be TRBD1 or TRBD2 (5 bases each). The CDR3 runs to 18 residues. CDR1 LGHNT and CDR2 FRNRAP come from the germline V gene. Trimming stripped 5 bases from V and 5 bases from J, with 22 bases between. In nucleotides, the CDR3 is TGTGCTAGTGGTACTAGGCATGCAGGACAAAGTCGGGCCAACGTCCTGACTTTC. This translates into CASGTRHAGQSRANVLTF. Supplemented by reference TRBV12-5 and TRBJ2-6, the full variable domain reads DARVTQTPRHKVTEMGQEVTMRCQPILGHNTVFWYRQTMMQGLELLAYFRNRAPLDDSGMPKDRFSAEMPDATLATLKIQPSEPRDSAVYFCASGTRHAGQSRANVLTFGAGSRLTVL.

This rearrangement joins TRBV6-1 to TRBJ1-6; D unclear. The ends were cut back, 7 bases at V and 4 bases at J, with 11 bases in the middle. The CDR3 is 14 residues long. Germline CDR1 MNHNS, CDR2 SASEGT. CDR3 bases: TGTGCCAGCATGGATGATTTTTATAATTCACCCCTCCACTTT. Translation gives CASMDDFYNSPLHF.

This clone occurred a few times. The rearrangement links TRBV29-1 to TRBJ1-2, with a weak D call TRBD1 (6 bases). The V and J ends lost 7 bases and 3 bases respectively, with 15 bases between them. The CDR3 runs to 13 residues. From germline, CDR1 is SQVTM and CDR2 ANQGSEA. CDR3 DNA sequence: TGCAGCGCGCTCACGGACAGAGACTATGGCTACACCTTC. Encoded protein: CSALTDRDYGYTF.

This clone has more than one count but fewer than ten. This chain links TRBV18 with TRBJ1-5; D is undetermined. The CDR3 is 14 residues long. Germline V gene lookup returns CDR1 KGHSH and CDR2 LQKENI. Trimming took off 3 bases at V and 4 bases at J, with 10 bases between the two ends. The CDR3 bases are TGTGCCAGCTCACCGGGCCAAGCAAATCAGCCCCAGCATTTT. Its translation is CASSPGQANQPQHF.

This clone has only a few counts. The chain carries TRBV7-2 and TRBJ1-2; D may be TRBD1 (6 bases). Deletions cut 4 bases from V and 7 bases from J, with 16 bases between. The germline CDR1 and CDR2 sequences are SGHTA and FQGNSA. The CDR3 length is 14 residues. The CDR3 bases are TGTGCCAGCAGCTCCGAGGGGGGGCCGGGTGGCTACACCTTC. Translating gives CASSSEGGPGGYTF. Based on the CDR3 plus reference TRBV7-2 and TRBJ1-2, the full variable domain is GAGVSQSPSNKVTEKGKDVELRCDPISGHTALYWYRQSLGQGLEFLIYFQGNSAPDKSGLPSDRFSAERTGGSVSTLTIQRTQQEDSAVYLCASSSEGGPGGYTFGSGTRLTVV.

This chain connects TRBV28 to TRBJ2-1; 7 nucleotides match TRBD1. After removal of 2 bases from V and 9 bases from J, the junction contained 10 bases not matched to a gene. The germline V gene encodes CDR1 MDHEN and CDR2 SYDVKM. The CDR3 length is 15 residues. The CDR3 protein is CASSLGPGGTLEQFF. Written as DNA, the CDR3 is TGTGCCAGCAGTTTAGGGCCAGGGGGTACTCTTGAGCAGTTCTTC.

The chain combines TRBV5-6 with TRBJ2-1; 7 bases match TRBD1. Trimming removed 4 bases from V and 15 bases from J; junction bases left unmatched: 19. This CDR3 is 15 amino acids long. Germline CDR1 SGHDT, CDR2 YYEEEE. For the CDR3, the DNA is TGTGCCAGCAGCCCGAACCGGGACAGTTTATCCCAGCGGTTCTTC. Protein sequence: CASSPNRDSLSQRFF. Combining the CDR3 with reference TRBV5-6 and TRBJ2-1 gives the whole variable domain DAGVTQSPTHLIKTRGQQVTLRCSPKSGHDTVSWYQQALGQGPQFIFQYYEEEERQRGNFPDRFSGHQFPNYSSELNVNALLLGDSALYLCASSPNRDSLSQRFFGPGTRLTVL.

A remark on this clone: Different DNA sequences within this sample yield the same CDR3. The CDR3, as DNA: TGCGCCAGCAGCCAAGATCGGGGCGGGGGGGCGAACACCGGGGAGCTGTTTTTT. Translating it yields CASSQDRGGGANTGELFF. The chain carries TRBV4-3 and TRBJ2-2; TRBD2 aligns across 9 bases. V lost 0 bases to trimming and J lost 0 bases; unmatched junction nucleotides: 5. Germline CDR1 and CDR2: LGHNA and YSLEER. The CDR3 length is 18 residues.

The chain employs TRBV6-5 and TRBJ2-2; D is tentatively TRBD1 or TRBD2 (5 bases each). This CDR3 spans 14 amino acids. From germline, CDR1 is MNHEY and CDR2 SVGAGI. V was clipped by 8 bases and J by 2 bases, with 12 bases between them. The CDR3: CASGGTENTGELFF. For the CDR3, the DNA is TGTGCCAGCGGGGGAACAGAAAACACCGGGGAGCTGTTTTTT.

V is TRBV6-5 and J is TRBJ2-4, with D possibly being TRBD2 (5 bases). The CDR3 loop spans 16 amino acids. The V and J ends lost 0 bases and 0 bases respectively, with 9 bases between them. Per germline, CDR1 MNHEY and CDR2 SVGAGI. CDR3 coding DNA: TGTGCCAGCAGTTACTCGAGGGTCCTAGCCAAAAACATTCAGTACTTC. This gives the protein CASSYSRVLAKNIQYF.

V gene TRBV18 combines with J gene TRBJ1-2; possible D gene TRBD1, 6 bases. The CDR3 is 15 residues long. Germline V CDR1 and CDR2: KGHSH, LQKENI. V was clipped by 1 base and J by 4 bases, with 13 bases between them. CDR3 region: CASSPQGGGGYGYTF. The CDR3 region has the DNA TGTGCCAGCTCACCACAGGGCGGGGGCGGCTATGGCTACACCTTC.

This clone has a single count. The chain joins TRBV10-1 to TRBJ2-2; D might be TRBD2 (6 bases). Germline V gene sequence: CDR1 WNHNN, CDR2 SYGVQD (reference sequence). CDR3 length: 13 amino acids. V shed 6 bases and J shed 4 bases, with 9 bases lying between them. This chain's CDR3 is CASSLGGTGELFF. CDR3 bases: TGCGCCAGCAGCCTGGGGGGCACCGGGGAGCTGTTTTTT.

This clone has only a few counts. The CDR3 DNA sequence: TGTGCCAGCAGTTCCCAGGGGGCGAAGAACGAGCAGTACTTC. It codes for CASSSQGAKNEQYF. This chain connects TRBV27 to TRBJ2-7; 8 bases match TRBD1. The CDR3 has 14 amino acids. Germline V gene sequence: CDR1 MNHEY, CDR2 SMNVEV (reference sequence). V dropped 4 bases and J dropped 5; count of bases not matched to a gene: 7.